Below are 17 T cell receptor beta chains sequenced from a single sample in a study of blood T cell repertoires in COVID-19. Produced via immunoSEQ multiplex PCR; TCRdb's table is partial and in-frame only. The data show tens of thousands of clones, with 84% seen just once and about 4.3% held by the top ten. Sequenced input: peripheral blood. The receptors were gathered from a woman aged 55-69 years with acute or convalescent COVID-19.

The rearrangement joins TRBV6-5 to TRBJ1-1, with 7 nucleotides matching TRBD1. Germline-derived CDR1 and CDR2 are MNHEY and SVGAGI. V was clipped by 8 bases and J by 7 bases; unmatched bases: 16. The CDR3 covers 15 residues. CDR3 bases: TGTGCCAGCGTAGCGGGGCTTCCCGGGACAGTTGAAGCTTTCTTT. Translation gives CASVAGLPGTVEAFF.

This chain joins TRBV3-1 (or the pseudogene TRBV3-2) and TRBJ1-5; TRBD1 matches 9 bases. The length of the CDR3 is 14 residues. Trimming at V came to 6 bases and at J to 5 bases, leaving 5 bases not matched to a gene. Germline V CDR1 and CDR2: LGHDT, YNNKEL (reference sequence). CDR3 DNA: TGTGCCAGCAGACAACAGGGGGCGGATCAGCCCCAGCATTTT. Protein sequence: CASRQQGADQPQHF.

The CDR3 nucleotides are TGCGCCAGCAGCCCCCCCCGAGACCTAGCGGGGGGGCGGGGGACCGGGGAGCTGTTTTTT. It codes for CASSPPRDLAGGRGTGELFF. The chain uses TRBV5-1 and TRBJ2-2, with 12 bases aligning to TRBD2. The CDR3 is 20 amino acids. V shed 4 bases and J 5 bases; nucleotides not matched to a gene: 18. The V gene's germline CDR1 is SGHRS and CDR2 YFSETQ.

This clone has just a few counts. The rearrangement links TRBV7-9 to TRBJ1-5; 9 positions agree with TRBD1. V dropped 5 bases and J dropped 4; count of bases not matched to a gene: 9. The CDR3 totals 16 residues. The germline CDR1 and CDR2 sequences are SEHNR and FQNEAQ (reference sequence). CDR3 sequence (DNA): TGTGCCAGCAGCGACGGACAGGGGTTAGCGAATCAGCCCCAGCATTTT. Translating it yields CASSDGQGLANQPQHF. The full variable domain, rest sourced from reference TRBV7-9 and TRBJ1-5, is DTGVSQNPRHKITKRGQNVTFRCDPISEHNRLYWYRQTLGQGPEFLTYFQNEAQLEKSRLLSDRFSAERPKGSFSTLEIQRTEQGDSAMYLCASSDGQGLANQPQHFGDGTRLSIL.

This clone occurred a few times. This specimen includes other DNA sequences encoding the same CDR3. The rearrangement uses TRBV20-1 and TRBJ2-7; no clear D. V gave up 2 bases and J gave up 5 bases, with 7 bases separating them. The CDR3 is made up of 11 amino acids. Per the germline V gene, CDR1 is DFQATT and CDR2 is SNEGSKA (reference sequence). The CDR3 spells CSARSGHEQYF. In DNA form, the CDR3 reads TGCAGTGCTAGATCGGGTCACGAGCAGTACTTC.

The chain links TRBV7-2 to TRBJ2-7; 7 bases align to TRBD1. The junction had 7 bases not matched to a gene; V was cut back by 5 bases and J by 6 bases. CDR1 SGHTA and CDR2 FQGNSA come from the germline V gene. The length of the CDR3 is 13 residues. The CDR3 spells CASSPDTGVEQYF. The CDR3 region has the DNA TGTGCCAGCAGCCCAGATACAGGGGTCGAGCAGTACTTC.

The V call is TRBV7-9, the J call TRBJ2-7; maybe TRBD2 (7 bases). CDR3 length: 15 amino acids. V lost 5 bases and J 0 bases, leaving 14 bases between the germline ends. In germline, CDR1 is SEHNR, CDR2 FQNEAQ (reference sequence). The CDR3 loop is CASSPGAGASYEQYF. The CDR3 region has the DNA TGTGCCAGCAGCCCAGGGGCGGGGGCCTCCTACGAGCAGTACTTC. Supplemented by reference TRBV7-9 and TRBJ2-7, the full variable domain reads DTGVSQNPRHKITKRGQNVTFRCDPISEHNRLYWYRQTLGQGPEFLTYFQNEAQLEKSRLLSDRFSAERPKGSFSTLEIQRTEQGDSAMYLCASSPGAGASYEQYFGPGTRLTVT.

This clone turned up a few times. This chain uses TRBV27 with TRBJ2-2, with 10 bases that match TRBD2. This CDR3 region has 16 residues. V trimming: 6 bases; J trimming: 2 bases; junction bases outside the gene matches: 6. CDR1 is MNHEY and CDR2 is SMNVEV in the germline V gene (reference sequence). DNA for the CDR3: TGTGCCAGCAGAGAGATAGCGGGGGGTAACACCGGGGAGCTGTTTTTT. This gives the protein CASREIAGGNTGELFF.

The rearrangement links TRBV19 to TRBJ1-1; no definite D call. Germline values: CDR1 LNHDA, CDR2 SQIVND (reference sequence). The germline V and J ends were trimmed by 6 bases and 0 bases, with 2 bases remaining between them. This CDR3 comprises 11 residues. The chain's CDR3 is CASSVNTEAFF. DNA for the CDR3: TGTGCCAGTAGCGTGAACACTGAAGCTTTCTTT.

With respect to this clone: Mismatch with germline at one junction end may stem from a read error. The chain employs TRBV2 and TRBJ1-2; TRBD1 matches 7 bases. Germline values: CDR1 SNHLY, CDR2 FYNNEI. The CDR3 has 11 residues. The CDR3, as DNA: TGTGCCAGCAGGCAACAGGGGCCCTTGGACTTC. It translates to CASRQQGPLDF.

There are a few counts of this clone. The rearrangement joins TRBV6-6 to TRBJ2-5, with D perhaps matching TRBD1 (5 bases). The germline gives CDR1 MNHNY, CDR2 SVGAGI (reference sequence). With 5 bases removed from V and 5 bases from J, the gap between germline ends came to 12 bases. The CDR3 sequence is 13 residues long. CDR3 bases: TGTGCCAGCAGTGGCAGGGTGAGGGAGACCCAGTACTTC. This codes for CASSGRVRETQYF.

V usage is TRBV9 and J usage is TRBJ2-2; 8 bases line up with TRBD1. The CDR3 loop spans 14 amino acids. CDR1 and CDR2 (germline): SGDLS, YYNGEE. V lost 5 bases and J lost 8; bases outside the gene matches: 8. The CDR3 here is CASRRTGLLGELFF. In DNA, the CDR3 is TGTGCCAGCAGGCGGACAGGGCTTTTAGGGGAGCTGTTTTTT.

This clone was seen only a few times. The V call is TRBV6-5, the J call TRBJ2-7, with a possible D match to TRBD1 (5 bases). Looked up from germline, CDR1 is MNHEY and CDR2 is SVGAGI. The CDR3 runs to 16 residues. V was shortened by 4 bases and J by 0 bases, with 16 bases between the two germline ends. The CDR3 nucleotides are TGTGCCAGCAGTTCAGAGTTCGACAGTAGCTCCTACGAGCAGTACTTC. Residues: CASSSEFDSSSYEQYF.

The CDR3 sequence is CASSNRAGGKGTEAFF. CDR3 coding DNA: TGTGCCAGCTCAAATCGAGCAGGGGGCAAGGGCACTGAAGCTTTCTTT. The gene calls are TRBV18 and TRBJ1-1; 8 bases fit TRBD1. The CDR3 is 16 residues long. Per germline, CDR1 KGHSH and CDR2 LQKENI. Trimming cost V 5 bases and J 4 bases; bases outside gene matches: 12.

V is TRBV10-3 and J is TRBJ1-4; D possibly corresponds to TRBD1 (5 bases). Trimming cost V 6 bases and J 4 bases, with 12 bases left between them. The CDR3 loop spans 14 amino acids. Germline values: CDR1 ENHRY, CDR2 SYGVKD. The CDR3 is CAIRMGQGNEKLFF. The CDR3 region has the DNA TGTGCCATCAGAATGGGGCAGGGTAATGAAAAACTGTTTTTT.

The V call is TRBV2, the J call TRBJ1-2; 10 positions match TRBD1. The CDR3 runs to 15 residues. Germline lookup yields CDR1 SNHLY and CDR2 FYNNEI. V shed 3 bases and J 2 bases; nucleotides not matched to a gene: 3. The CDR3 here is CASSDGQGGNYGYTF. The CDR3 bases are TGTGCCAGCAGTGACGGACAGGGGGGAAACTATGGCTACACCTTC.

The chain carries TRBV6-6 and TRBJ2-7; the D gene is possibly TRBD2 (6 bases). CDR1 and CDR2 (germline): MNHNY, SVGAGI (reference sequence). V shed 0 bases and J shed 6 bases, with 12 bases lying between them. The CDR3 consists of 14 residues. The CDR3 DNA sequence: TGTGCCAGCAGTTACTCGACGGGGGTGGGCGAGCAGTACTTC. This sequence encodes CASSYSTGVGEQYF.